The rows below give T cell receptor beta chains drawn from one sample of a study of early T cells in non-severe SARS-CoV-2 infection. One entry per CDR3 protein, called by TCRdb with MiXCR from the 5' RACE reads. The sample contains 70,000 to 95,000 distinct CDR3 sequences, about 15% of which appear only once. The sample comprised whole blood. These receptors came from an adult who was a healthcare worker with PCR-confirmed SARS-CoV-2 infection or an uninfected control (not recorded which). Each CDR3 is given with its conserved first and last residue. Each record gives: D gene, V gene, J gene, clone size, CDR3 DNA, CDR3 protein. A D gene is named only where the DNA matches it firmly. Some rows mark clone size as missing; the rest say once, few, many or name a class of expanded clone.

D: TRBD1
V: TRBV7-9
J: TRBJ1-5
size: .
DNA: TGTGCCAGCAGCTTAACGGGACAGGGCAATCAGCCCCAGCATTTT
CDR3: CASSLTGQGNQPQHF

D: TRBD2
V: TRBV28
J: TRBJ2-1
size: .
DNA: TGTGCCAGCAGTTTCCCTACCGGGGGGAAGAACAATGAGCAGTTCTTC
CDR3: CASSFPTGGKNNEQFF

D: TRBD1
V: TRBV7-9
J: TRBJ1-5
size: .
DNA: TGTGCCAGCAGTCTAATACAGGGGAATCAGCCCCAGCATTTT
CDR3: CASSLIQGNQPQHF

D: TRBD1
V: TRBV12-3/TRBV12-4
J: TRBJ2-1
size: many
DNA: TGTGCCAGCAGTGGGGGACAGGGACAGATTGAGCAGTTCTTC
CDR3: CASSGGQGQIEQFF

D: .
V: TRBV3-1
J: TRBJ1-1
size: .
DNA: TGTGCCAGCAGCCCAGGAGGCACTGAAGCTTTCTTT
CDR3: CASSPGGTEAFF

D: TRBD1
V: TRBV9
J: TRBJ1-1
size: few
DNA: TGTGCCAGCGAGCCTAGGGGGCTAGACACTGAAGCTTTCTTT
CDR3: CASEPRGLDTEAFF

D: TRBD2
V: TRBV20-1
J: TRBJ2-3
size: .
DNA: TGCAGTGCTAGAGCTTTAGCGGGAGCCACAGATACGCAGTATTTT
CDR3: CSARALAGATDTQYF

D: .
V: TRBV15
J: TRBJ2-1
size: few
DNA: TGTGCCACCAGCAGAGAGGAGGGGGGACCAAACGAGCAGTTCTTC
CDR3: CATSREEGGPNEQFF

D: TRBD2
V: TRBV5-4
J: TRBJ2-3
size: .
DNA: TGTGCCAGCAGCATCGAGCGGGGGGGCACAGATACGCAGTATTTT
CDR3: CASSIERGGTDTQYF

D: TRBD2
V: TRBV29-1
J: TRBJ2-5
size: few
DNA: TGCAGCGCCGACAGCGGGAGCGAGACCCAGTACTTC
CDR3: CSADSGSETQYF

D: .
V: TRBV11-2
J: TRBJ2-4
size: .
DNA: TGTGCCAGCAGCTTAGATCAAAGGGTGTTAGCCAAAAACATTCAGTACTTC
CDR3: CASSLDQRVLAKNIQYF

D: TRBD2
V: TRBV2
J: TRBJ2-5
size: many
DNA: TGTGCCAGCAGTCCCACTAGCGGGGGGCCCGCTCGCGAGACCCAGTACTTC
CDR3: CASSPTSGGPARETQYF

D: TRBD2
V: TRBV7-6
J: TRBJ2-1
size: .
DNA: TGTGCCAGCAGCTTAGCTCCCTGGCGGGGGTCCTACAATGAGCAGTTCTTC
CDR3: CASSLAPWRGSYNEQFF

D: .
V: TRBV9
J: TRBJ2-1
size: few
DNA: TGTGCCAGCAGCACTTTCCCGAGCTCCTACAATGAGCAGTTCTTC
CDR3: CASSTFPSSYNEQFF

D: .
V: TRBV12-3/TRBV12-4
J: TRBJ1-5
size: .
DNA: TGTGCCAGCAGCATCGCAACGGGGGGCAATCAGCCCCAGCATTTT
CDR3: CASSIATGGNQPQHF

D: .
V: TRBV30
J: TRBJ1-2
size: .
DNA: TGTCCCTGGGAGAGGTCAAAATGTCGCTATGGCTACACCTTC
CDR3: CPWERSKCRYGYTF

D: .
V: TRBV20-1
J: TRBJ2-1
size: .
DNA: TGCAGTGCTAGAGAGTCAGGTTCCTCCTACAATGAGCAGTTCTTC
CDR3: CSARESGSSYNEQFF

D: TRBD1
V: TRBV5-6
J: TRBJ1-5
size: few
DNA: TGTGCCAGCAGCTACAGGGGGCTAGGTGATCAGCCCCAGCATTTT
CDR3: CASSYRGLGDQPQHF

D: .
V: TRBV9
J: TRBJ2-7
size: .
DNA: TGTGCCAGCAGCCCTGACAGGCTCTACGAGCAGTACTTC
CDR3: CASSPDRLYEQYF

D: .
V: TRBV5-1
J: TRBJ2-7
size: .
DNA: TGCGCCAGCAGCCCACTTAGCGGAAGCTCCTACGAGCAGTACTTC
CDR3: CASSPLSGSSYEQYF

D: TRBD1
V: TRBV11-1
J: TRBJ1-1
size: .
DNA: TGTGCCAGCACCGGGACAGGGGACTTTTCGGCTTTCTTT
CDR3: CASTGTGDFSAFF

D: .
V: TRBV5-1
J: TRBJ2-1
size: few
DNA: TGCGCCAGCAGCTTGGCCCCGACGAGGGAGCAGTTCTTC
CDR3: CASSLAPTREQFF

D: .
V: TRBV5-4
J: TRBJ2-1
size: .
DNA: TGTGCCAGCAGCTTGGTGGGGGCAGGCAATGAGCAGTTCTTC
CDR3: CASSLVGAGNEQFF

D: TRBD2
V: TRBV18
J: TRBJ2-7
size: .
DNA: TGTGCCAGCTCAGGGCAGGGAGGGTACGAGCAGTACTTC
CDR3: CASSGQGGYEQYF

D: .
V: TRBV14
J: TRBJ1-4
size: .
DNA: TGTGCCAGCAGCCAAGTGGGGCGAAGTCGGGGGGATCCTCAACTGTTTTTT
CDR3: CASSQVGRSRGDPQLFF

D: TRBD2
V: TRBV29-1
J: TRBJ2-7
size: .
DNA: TGCAGCGTCCGGGACTACAACGAGCAGTACTTC
CDR3: CSVRDYNEQYF

D: TRBD1
V: TRBV11-3
J: TRBJ1-2
size: few
DNA: TGTGCCAGCAGCTTAGGCCCGGGACAGGGGGCATGGGGCTACACCTTC
CDR3: CASSLGPGQGAWGYTF

D: .
V: TRBV10-3
J: TRBJ1-6
size: many
DNA: TGTGCCATCAGTGATGCTACAGGGAGCTCCTATAATTCACCCCTCCACTTT
CDR3: CAISDATGSSYNSPLHF

D: .
V: TRBV12-3/TRBV12-4
J: TRBJ2-3
size: .
DNA: TGTGCCAGCAAGACCCTGGGAGGGGGTCGCACAGATACGCAGTATTTT
CDR3: CASKTLGGGRTDTQYF

D: .
V: TRBV7-6
J: TRBJ2-7
size: few
DNA: TGTGCCAGCAGCTTAGCGAGGGGAAGGGAGCAGTACTTC
CDR3: CASSLARGREQYF

D: .
V: TRBV15
J: TRBJ1-5
size: .
DNA: TGTGCCACCAGCGAAGGCCATGGCAATCAGCCCCAGCATTTT
CDR3: CATSEGHGNQPQHF

D: .
V: TRBV28
J: TRBJ2-7
size: .
DNA: TGTGCCAGCAGGAACAGGGGAGGTACCTACGAGCAGTACTTC
CDR3: CASRNRGGTYEQYF

D: TRBD2
V: TRBV6-5
J: TRBJ2-3
size: .
DNA: TGTGCCAGCAGTTACTCGGGGCTAGCGGGAGGGTCAGATACGCAGTATTTT
CDR3: CASSYSGLAGGSDTQYF

D: TRBD2
V: TRBV29-1
J: TRBJ2-1
size: few
DNA: TGCAGCGTTGAAATGTCACTAGCGGGAGTCAATGAGCAGTTCTTC
CDR3: CSVEMSLAGVNEQFF

D: TRBD2
V: TRBV7-6
J: TRBJ2-3
size: few
DNA: TGTGCCAGCAGCTTAGCGCCTAGCGGGGGGAGCACAGATACGCAGTATTTT
CDR3: CASSLAPSGGSTDTQYF

D: TRBD2
V: TRBV12-3/TRBV12-4
J: TRBJ2-2
size: many
DNA: TGTGCCAGCAAGCTAGCGGGAATCCGGCGGGGGGAGCTGTTTTTT
CDR3: CASKLAGIRRGELFF

D: .
V: TRBV30
J: TRBJ1-1
size: .
DNA: TGTGCCTGGAGTGGGGGGATGAACACTGAAGCTTTCTTT
CDR3: CAWSGGMNTEAFF

D: .
V: TRBV29-1
J: TRBJ1-5
size: few
DNA: TGCAGCGTTCGCACGAGCAATCAGCCCCAGCATTTT
CDR3: CSVRTSNQPQHF

D: .
V: TRBV19
J: TRBJ1-5
size: .
DNA: TGTGCCAGTAGTATTGGGGTTAACAATCAGCCCCAGCATTTT
CDR3: CASSIGVNNQPQHF

D: TRBD1
V: TRBV4-1
J: TRBJ2-7
size: few
DNA: TGCGCCAGCAGCCAATCGGGACAGATGATCTCCTACGAGCAGTACTTC
CDR3: CASSQSGQMISYEQYF

D: .
V: TRBV12-3/TRBV12-4
J: TRBJ1-2
size: few
DNA: TGTGCCAGCACTCCCGTGGGGGGCGCAGGAGGCTACACCTTC
CDR3: CASTPVGGAGGYTF

D: .
V: TRBV4-1
J: TRBJ2-2
size: few
DNA: TGCGCCAGCAGCCAAGAGGCCCAGGGTAGGGAGCTGTTTTTT
CDR3: CASSQEAQGRELFF

D: .
V: TRBV7-8
J: TRBJ2-1
size: .
DNA: TGTGCCAGCAGCTTAGCGGGGGAACCCCAGTTCTTC
CDR3: CASSLAGEPQFF

D: TRBD2
V: TRBV3-1
J: TRBJ2-1
size: .
DNA: TGTGCCAGCACCCTTAGCGGGGTTTACAATGAGCAGTTCTTC
CDR3: CASTLSGVYNEQFF

D: .
V: TRBV9
J: TRBJ2-2
size: .
DNA: TGTGCCAGCAGCGTACCCTCAGGGTTCACCGGGGAGCTGTTTTTT
CDR3: CASSVPSGFTGELFF

D: TRBD1
V: TRBV10-3
J: TRBJ2-3
size: .
DNA: TGTGCCATCAGTAGGGGACAGGGTCCAGATACGCAGTATTTT
CDR3: CAISRGQGPDTQYF